This TCR beta chain was retrieved from a study of blood T cell repertoires in COVID-19. Study background: Acute and convalescent COVID-19 samples came from the United States, Italy and Spain.

In terms of age and location, participants ranged from roughly 18 to 90 years and lived in under 30 US areas. This clone was counted once. Germline V gene data show CDR1 as LGHDT and CDR2 as YNNKEL (reference sequence). The CDR3 loop spans 15 amino acids. Trimming left V 4 bases short and J 1 base short, with 13 bases between. Here immunoSEQ multiplex PCR was the method, and the copy in TCRdb shows in-frame clones only, minus some. The sample carries around 450,000 clones, around 90% recorded once. The rearrangement uses TRBV3-1 (or the pseudogene TRBV3-2) and TRBJ1-1; D is uncertain. Sequenced material: PBMCs or T cells enriched from blood (not recorded which). The TCR comes from a man between 18 and 29 years old who had recovered from COVID-19. CDR3 in DNA: TGTGCCAGCAGCCTCGGGGTGGTCGAGAACACTGAAGCTTTCTTT. Protein product: CASSLGVVENTEAFF.